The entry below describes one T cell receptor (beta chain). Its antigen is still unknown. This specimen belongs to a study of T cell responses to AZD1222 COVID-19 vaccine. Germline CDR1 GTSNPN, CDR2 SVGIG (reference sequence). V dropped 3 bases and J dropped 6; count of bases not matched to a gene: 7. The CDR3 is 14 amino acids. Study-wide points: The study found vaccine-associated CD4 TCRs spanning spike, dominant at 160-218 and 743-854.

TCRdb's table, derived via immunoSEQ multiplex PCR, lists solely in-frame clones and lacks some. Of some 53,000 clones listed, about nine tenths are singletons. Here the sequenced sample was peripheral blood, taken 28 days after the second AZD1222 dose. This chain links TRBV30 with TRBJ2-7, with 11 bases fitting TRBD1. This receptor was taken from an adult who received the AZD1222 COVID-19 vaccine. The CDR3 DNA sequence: TGTGCCTGGAGGCCGACCGGGACAGGGGGCGAGCAGTACTTC. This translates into CAWRPTGTGGEQYF.